This TCR beta chain was observed in a study of T cell changes during pregnancy in multiple sclerosis. Trimming cost V 0 bases and J 14 bases, with 13 bases left between them. There are 13 residues in the CDR3. Germline V gives CDR1 MGHDK, CDR2 SYGVNS. Libraries were prepared by immunoSEQ multiplex PCR; TCRdb keeps only in-frame clonotypes and omits some of them. This sample yields tens of thousands of clones, of which approximately 94% are seen a single time; around 0.84% belongs to the top ten. The material was peripheral blood, obtained in the third trimester of pregnancy. The source is a female donor with multiple sclerosis, enrolled in a pregnancy study. The chain links TRBV25-1 to TRBJ1-4, with no clear D. CDR3 DNA sequence: TGTGCCAGCAGTGAATATCTAGACCCCCCGCTGTTTTTT. Its protein product is CASSEYLDPPLFF.